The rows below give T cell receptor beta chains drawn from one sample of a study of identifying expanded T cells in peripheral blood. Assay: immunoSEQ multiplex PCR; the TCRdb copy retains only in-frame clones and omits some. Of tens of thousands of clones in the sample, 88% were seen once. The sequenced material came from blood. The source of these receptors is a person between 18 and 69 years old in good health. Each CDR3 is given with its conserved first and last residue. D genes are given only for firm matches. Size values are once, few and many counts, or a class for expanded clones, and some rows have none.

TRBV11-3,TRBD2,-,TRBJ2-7,TGTGCCAGCAGCCCCGGACTAGCGGGAGTGGGGGAGCAGTACTTC,CASSPGLAGVGEQYF
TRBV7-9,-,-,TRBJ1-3,TGTGCCAGCAGCTTAACGGATAGCTCTGGAAACACCATATATTTT,CASSLTDSSGNTIYF
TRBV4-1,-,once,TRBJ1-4,TGCGCCAGCAGCCAGATGGGTGGGCCTAATGAAAAACTGTTTTTT,CASSQMGGPNEKLFF
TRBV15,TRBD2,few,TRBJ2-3,TGTGCCACCAGCAGAGATCTAGCGGGGGATAGTAATACGCAGTATTTT,CATSRDLAGDSNTQYF
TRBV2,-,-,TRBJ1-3,TGTGCCAGCAGAGGCCTGGGCGTTGGAAACACCATATATTTT,CASRGLGVGNTIYF
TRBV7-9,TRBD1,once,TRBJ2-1,TGTGCCAGCAGCTTATTCGGGCAGGGGGCCAATGAGCAGTTCTTC,CASSLFGQGANEQFF
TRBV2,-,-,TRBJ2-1,TGTGCCAGCACCAAAAATGGGGGCGGGGGAAACAATGAGCAGTTCTTC,CASTKNGGGGNNEQFF
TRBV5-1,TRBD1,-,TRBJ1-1,TGCGCCAGCTCGACAGGGAGGGAGACTGAAGCTTTCTTT,CASSTGRETEAFF
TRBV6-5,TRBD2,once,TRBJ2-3,TGTGCCAGCAGTTTAGCGGGGGCGGGAGATACGCAGTATTTT,CASSLAGAGDTQYF
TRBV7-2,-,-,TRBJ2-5,TGTGCCAGCAGCTTAGTCCCCCTACAAGAGACCCAGTACTTC,CASSLVPLQETQYF
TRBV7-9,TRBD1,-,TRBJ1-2,TGTGCCAGCAGCCGGGACAGAAACTATGGCTACACCTTC,CASSRDRNYGYTF
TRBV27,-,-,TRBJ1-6,TGTGCCAGCAGTCACTCCGGGACAAGCAATTCACCCCTCCACTTT,CASSHSGTSNSPLHF
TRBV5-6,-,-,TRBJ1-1,TGTGCCAGCAGCCGTACAGAAGGGGTTGAAGCTTTCTTT,CASSRTEGVEAFF
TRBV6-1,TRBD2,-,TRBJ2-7,TGTGCCAGCAGAGAAGCTAGCGGGAGATTCTACGAGCAGTACTTC,CASREASGRFYEQYF